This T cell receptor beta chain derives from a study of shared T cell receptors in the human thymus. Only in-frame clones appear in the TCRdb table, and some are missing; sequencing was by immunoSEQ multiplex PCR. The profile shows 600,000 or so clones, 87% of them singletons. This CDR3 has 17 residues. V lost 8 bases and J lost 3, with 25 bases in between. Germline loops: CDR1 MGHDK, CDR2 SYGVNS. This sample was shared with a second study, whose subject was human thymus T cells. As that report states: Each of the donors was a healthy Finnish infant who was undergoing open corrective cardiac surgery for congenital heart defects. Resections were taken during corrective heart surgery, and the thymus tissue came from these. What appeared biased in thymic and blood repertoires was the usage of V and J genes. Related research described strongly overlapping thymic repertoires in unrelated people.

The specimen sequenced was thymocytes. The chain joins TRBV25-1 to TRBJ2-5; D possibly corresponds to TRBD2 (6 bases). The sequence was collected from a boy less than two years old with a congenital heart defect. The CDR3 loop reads CASGLLTSGTEEETQYF. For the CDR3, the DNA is TGTGCCAGCGGACTCCTCACCTCAGGGACTGAAGAAGAGACCCAGTACTTC.